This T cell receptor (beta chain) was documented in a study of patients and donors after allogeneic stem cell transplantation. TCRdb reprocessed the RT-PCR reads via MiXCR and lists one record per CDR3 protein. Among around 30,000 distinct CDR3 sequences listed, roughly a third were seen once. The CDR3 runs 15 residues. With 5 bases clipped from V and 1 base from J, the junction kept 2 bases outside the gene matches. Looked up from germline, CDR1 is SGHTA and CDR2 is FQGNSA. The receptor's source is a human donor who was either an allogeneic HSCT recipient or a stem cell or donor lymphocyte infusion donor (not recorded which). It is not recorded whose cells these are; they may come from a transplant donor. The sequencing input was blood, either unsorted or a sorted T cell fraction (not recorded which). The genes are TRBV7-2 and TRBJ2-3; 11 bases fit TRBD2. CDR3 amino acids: CASSPTSGGTDTQYF. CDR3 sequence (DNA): TGTGCCAGCAGCCCGACTAGCGGGGGCACAGATACGCAGTATTTT.